In its sample, the clone carrying this TCR beta chain was seen once. These data belong to a study of blood T cell repertoires in COVID-19. Study in general: From T cells, B-cell-depleted T cells, or PBMCs came the material, which was cDNA or gDNA.

V lost 0 bases and J 2 bases, leaving 15 bases between the germline ends. Per germline, CDR1 SGDLS and CDR2 YYNGEE. The CDR3 runs 16 residues. Repertoires were generated with immunoSEQ multiplex PCR, while TCRdb's copy carries only in-frame clones and drops some. Found here are around 320,000 clones, 85% to 95% of them singletons; the top ten hold 3.5% to 5%. The sample was PBMCs or T cells enriched from blood (not recorded which). The receptor was isolated from a woman aged 25 to 39 who had been exposed to COVID-19. The rearrangement joins TRBV9 to TRBJ2-7; perhaps TRBD1 as D (6 bases). The DNA of the CDR3 is TGTGCCAGCAGCGTAGGGAGCAGGGGAAGGACCTACGAGCAGTACTTC. Translating gives CASSVGSRGRTYEQYF.